The entry below gives a single T cell receptor (beta chain) sequence along with its context. TCRdb keeps only in-frame clones here, not all; method: immunoSEQ multiplex PCR. Among 50,000 to 60,000 clones listed, over 75% were seen once. In germline, CDR1 is WSHSY, CDR2 SAAADI. CDR3 length: 12 amino acids. Trimming removed 4 bases at V and 7 bases at J, with 8 bases between. The data were taken from a study of blood T cell repertoires in COVID-19. The overall study: Sites in the United States, Italy and Spain provided acute and convalescent COVID-19 samples. PBMCs, B-cell-depleted T cells, or T cells were the source of the cDNA or gDNA that made up the material.

The V gene is TRBV10-2, the J gene TRBJ1-5; D ambiguous. Sequenced sample: peripheral blood. The source is a man aged 35-49 years with acute or convalescent COVID-19. The CDR3 DNA reads TGCGCCAGCAGTGCCCAGACACAGCCCCAGCATTTT. Translated: CASSAQTQPQHF.